The clone carrying this T cell receptor (beta chain) appeared many times. Antigen unknown. The CDR3 has 15 amino acids. Germline lookup yields CDR1 DFQATT and CDR2 SNEGSKA (reference sequence). Between the trimmed V and J ends, which lost 5 bases and 5 bases, there was a span of 18 bases. 5'RACE with 10-nucleotide random UMIs generated the cDNA. One entry per CDR3 protein results from TCRdb running MiXCR on the 5' RACE reads. This sample yields 55,000 to 65,000 distinct CDR3 sequences, of which roughly 13% are seen a single time; around a tenth belongs to the top ten. These data originate in a study of neurological immune-mediated disorders. Study-level results: The level of TCR clonal expansion was highest in patients with HTLV-1-associated myelopathy and lowest in multiple sclerosis, where it fell below the level seen in healthy controls.

The V call is TRBV20-1, the J call TRBJ2-2; D might be TRBD1 or TRBD2, each matching 6 bases. The sequence derives from a woman aged 55-69 years with HTLV-1-associated myelopathy (HAM/TSP). The sequencing sample was made of PBMCs. CDR3 sequence reads: CSAQRPGARTGELFF. Written as DNA, the CDR3 is TGCAGTGCTCAACGGCCGGGGGCGAGGACCGGGGAGCTGTTTTTT.